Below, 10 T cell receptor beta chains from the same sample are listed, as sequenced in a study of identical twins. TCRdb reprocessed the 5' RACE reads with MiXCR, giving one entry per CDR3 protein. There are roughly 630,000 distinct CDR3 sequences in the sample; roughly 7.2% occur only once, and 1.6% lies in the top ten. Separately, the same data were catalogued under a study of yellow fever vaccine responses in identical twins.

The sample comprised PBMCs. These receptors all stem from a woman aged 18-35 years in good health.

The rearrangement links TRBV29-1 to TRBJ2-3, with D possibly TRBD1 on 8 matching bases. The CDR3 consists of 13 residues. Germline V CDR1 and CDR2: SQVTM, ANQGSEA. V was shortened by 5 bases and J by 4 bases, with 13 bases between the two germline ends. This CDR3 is CSVYRGGADTQYF. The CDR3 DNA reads TGCAGCGTTTACAGGGGGGGCGCAGATACGCAGTATTTT.

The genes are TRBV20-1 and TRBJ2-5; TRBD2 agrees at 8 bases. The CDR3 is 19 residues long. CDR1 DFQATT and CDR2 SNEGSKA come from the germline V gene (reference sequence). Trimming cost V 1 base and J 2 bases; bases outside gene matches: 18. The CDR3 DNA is TGCAGTGCTAGAGTTTTACCCCAGGGGTCTAGCGGGTTACAAGAGACCCAGTACTTC. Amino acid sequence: CSARVLPQGSSGLQETQYF.

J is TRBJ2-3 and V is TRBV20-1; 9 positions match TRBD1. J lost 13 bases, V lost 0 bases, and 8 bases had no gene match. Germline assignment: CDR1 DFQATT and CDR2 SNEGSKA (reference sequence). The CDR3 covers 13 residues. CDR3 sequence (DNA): TGCAGTGCTAGAGATATAGGGACAGGGTATGAGTATTTT. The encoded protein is CSARDIGTGYEYF.

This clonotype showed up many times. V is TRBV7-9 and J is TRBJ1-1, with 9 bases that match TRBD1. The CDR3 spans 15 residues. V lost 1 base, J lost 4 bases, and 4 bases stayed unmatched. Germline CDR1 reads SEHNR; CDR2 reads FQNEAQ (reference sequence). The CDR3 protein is CASSLGDRAATEAFF. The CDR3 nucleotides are TGTGCCAGCAGCTTAGGGGACAGGGCCGCCACTGAAGCTTTCTTT.

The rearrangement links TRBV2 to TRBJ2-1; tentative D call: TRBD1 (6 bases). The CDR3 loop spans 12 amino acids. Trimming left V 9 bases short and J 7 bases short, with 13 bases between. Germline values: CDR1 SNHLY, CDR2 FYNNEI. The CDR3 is CASPRTVNEQFF. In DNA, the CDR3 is TGTGCCAGTCCCCGGACAGTTAATGAGCAGTTCTTC. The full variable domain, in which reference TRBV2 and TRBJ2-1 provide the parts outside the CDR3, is EPEVTQTPSHQVTQMGQEVILRCVPISNHLYFYWYRQILGQKVEFLVSFYNNEISEKSEIFDDQFSVERPDGSNFTLKIRSTKLEDSAMYFCASPRTVNEQFFGPGTRLTVL.

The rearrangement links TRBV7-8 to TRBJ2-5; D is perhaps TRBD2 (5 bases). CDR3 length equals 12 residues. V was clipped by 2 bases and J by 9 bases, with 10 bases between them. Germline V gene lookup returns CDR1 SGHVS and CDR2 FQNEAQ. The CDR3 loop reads CASSLIGESQYF. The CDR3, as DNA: TGTGCCAGCAGCTTAATTGGGGAGTCCCAGTACTTC. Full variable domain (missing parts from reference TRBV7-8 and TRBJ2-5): GAGVSQSPRYKVAKRGQDVALRCDPISGHVSLFWYQQALGQGPEFLTYFQNEAQLDKSGLPSDRFFAERPEGSVSTLKIQRTQQEDSAVYLCASSLIGESQYFGPGTRLLVL.

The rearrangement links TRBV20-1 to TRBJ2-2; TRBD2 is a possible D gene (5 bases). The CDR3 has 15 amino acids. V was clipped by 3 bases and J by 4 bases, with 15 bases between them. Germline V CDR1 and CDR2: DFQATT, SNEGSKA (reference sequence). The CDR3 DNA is TGCAGTGCTAGTTATAGTTCCCGGGGCACCGGGGAGCTGTTTTTT. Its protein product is CSASYSSRGTGELFF.

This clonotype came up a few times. Here the CDR3 DNA reads TGTGCCAGCAGCTATACTTGGGGGGGGGACACTGAAGCTTTCTTT. This codes for CASSYTWGGDTEAFF. V gene TRBV3-1 combines with J gene TRBJ1-1, with D maybe TRBD1 (5 bases). V was shortened by 5 bases and J by 3 bases, with 16 bases between the two germline ends. Germline CDR1 and CDR2: LGHDT and YNNKEL (reference sequence). The CDR3 is 15 amino acids.

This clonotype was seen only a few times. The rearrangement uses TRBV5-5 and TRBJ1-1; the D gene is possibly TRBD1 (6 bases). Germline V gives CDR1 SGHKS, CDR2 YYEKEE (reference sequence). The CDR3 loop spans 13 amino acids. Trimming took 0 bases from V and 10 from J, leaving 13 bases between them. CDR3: CASSLGDTARAFF. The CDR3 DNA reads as TGTGCCAGCAGCTTGGGGGACACCGCCCGAGCTTTCTTT.

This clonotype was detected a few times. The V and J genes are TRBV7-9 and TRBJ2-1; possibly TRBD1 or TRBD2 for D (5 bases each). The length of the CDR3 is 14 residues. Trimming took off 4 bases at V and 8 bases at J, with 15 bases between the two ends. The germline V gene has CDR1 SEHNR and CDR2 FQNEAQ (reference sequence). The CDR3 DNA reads TGTGCCAGCAGCTCCCGGGACCCGAGAGATGAGCAGTTCTTC. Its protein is CASSSRDPRDEQFF.